These T cell receptor beta chains were read from a single sample in a study of blood T cell repertoires in COVID-19. TCRdb's table, derived via immunoSEQ multiplex PCR, lists solely in-frame clones and lacks some. The sample lists approximately 150,000 clones; 86% were seen once. The sequenced sample was peripheral blood. These receptors were obtained from a woman in her 70s with acute or convalescent COVID-19. CDR3s include the opening cysteine and the closing phenylalanine or tryptophan.

v_gene: TRBV30; j_gene: TRBJ1-3; len: 13; CDR3aa: CASASGQLNTIYF
v_gene: TRBV6-5; j_gene: TRBJ2-7; len: 13; CDR3aa: CASSYRDSYEQYF
v_gene: TRBV3-1/TRBV3-2; j_gene: TRBJ2-1; len: 17; CDR3aa: CASSQVYSGGGNNEQFF
v_gene: TRBV12-5; j_gene: TRBJ2-1; len: 18; CDR3aa: CASGLSRREPVDYNEQFF
v_gene: TRBV6-5; j_gene: TRBJ2-2; len: 16; CDR3aa: CASSYRASGGAGELFF
v_gene: TRBV5-4; j_gene: TRBJ2-3; len: 14; CDR3aa: CASSSQGATDTQYF
v_gene: TRBV18; j_gene: TRBJ2-2; len: 16; CDR3aa: CASSPWDRANTGELFF
v_gene: TRBV7-8; j_gene: TRBJ1-1; len: 17; CDR3aa: CASSNRDRGPLGTEAFF
v_gene: TRBV10-2; j_gene: TRBJ1-6; len: 14; CDR3aa: CASSESGGSSPLHF
v_gene: TRBV5-6; j_gene: TRBJ2-2; len: 17; CDR3aa: CASSRIPGQGGTGELFF
v_gene: TRBV5-1; j_gene: TRBJ2-7; len: 15; CDR3aa: CASSLRGTGGYEQYF
v_gene: TRBV9; j_gene: TRBJ2-3; len: 16; CDR3aa: CASSATGTRSTDTQYF
v_gene: TRBV7-2; j_gene: TRBJ2-1; len: 18; CDR3aa: CASSLANLWTSNQGEQFF
v_gene: TRBV13; j_gene: TRBJ1-1; len: 15; CDR3aa: CASSLGPGANTEAFF
v_gene: TRBV4-1; j_gene: TRBJ2-5; len: 13; CDR3aa: CASSRLVRETQYF